This T cell receptor (beta chain) was documented in a study of Graves' ophthalmopathy and Graves' hyperthyroidism. The wider study: Specimen type is peripheral blood, obtained at initial diagnosis before any treatment.

General study findings and limits: Also, most clonotypes expanded in the thyroid above 0.001 frequency appeared in blood.

For repertoire sequencing, the TCR beta CDR3 regions were amplified from RNA transcripts. The library came from an HTBI-primed first-round RT-PCR and a second-round multiplex PCR. TCRdb re-called the multiplex PCR reads through MiXCR, storing one row per CDR3 protein. The sample holds fewer than 350,000 distinct CDR3 sequences; roughly 17% are singletons and the top ten take 9% to 15%. This clonotype has ten or more counts. Its specificity is not known. This CDR3 is built from 16 residues. V shed 0 bases and J shed 0 bases, with 14 bases lying between them. CDR1 and CDR2 from the germline V gene are DFQATT and SNEGSKA (reference sequence).

The receptor was isolated from an adult man with Graves' ophthalmopathy. Sample: peripheral blood. The rearrangement links TRBV20-1 to TRBJ2-5; no reliable D call. Written as DNA, the CDR3 is TGCAGTGCTAGAGATGGTGCCACCCCCTACCAAGAGACCCAGTACTTC. It is translated as CSARDGATPYQETQYF.